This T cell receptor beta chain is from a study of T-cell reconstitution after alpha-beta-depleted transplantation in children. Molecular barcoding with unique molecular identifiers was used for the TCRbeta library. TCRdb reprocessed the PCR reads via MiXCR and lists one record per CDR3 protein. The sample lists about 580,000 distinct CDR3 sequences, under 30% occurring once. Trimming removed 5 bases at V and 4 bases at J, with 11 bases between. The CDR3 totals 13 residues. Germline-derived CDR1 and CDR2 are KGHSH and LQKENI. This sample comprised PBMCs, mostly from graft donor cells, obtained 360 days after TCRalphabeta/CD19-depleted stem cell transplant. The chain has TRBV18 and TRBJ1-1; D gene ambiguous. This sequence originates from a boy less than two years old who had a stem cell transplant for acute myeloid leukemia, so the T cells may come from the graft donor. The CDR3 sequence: CASSKEGVTEAFF. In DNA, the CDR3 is TGTGCCAGCTCAAAGGAGGGAGTCACTGAAGCTTTCTTT.